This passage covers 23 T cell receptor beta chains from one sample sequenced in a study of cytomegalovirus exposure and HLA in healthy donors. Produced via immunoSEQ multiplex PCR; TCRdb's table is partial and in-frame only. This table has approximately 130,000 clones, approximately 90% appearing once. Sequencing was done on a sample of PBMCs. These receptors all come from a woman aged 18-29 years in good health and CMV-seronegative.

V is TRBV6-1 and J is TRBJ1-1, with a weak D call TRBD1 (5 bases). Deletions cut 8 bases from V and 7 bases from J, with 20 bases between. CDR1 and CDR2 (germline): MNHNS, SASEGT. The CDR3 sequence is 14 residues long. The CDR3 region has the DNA TGTGCCAGCCAGGGTGCCTCGGCCGCCGGTGAAGCTTTCTTT. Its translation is CASQGASAAGEAFF.

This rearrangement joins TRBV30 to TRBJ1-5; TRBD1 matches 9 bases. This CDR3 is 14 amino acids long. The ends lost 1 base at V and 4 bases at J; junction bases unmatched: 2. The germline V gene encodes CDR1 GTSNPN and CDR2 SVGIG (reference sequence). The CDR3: CAWSAGQGNQPQHF. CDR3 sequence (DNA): TGTGCCTGGAGTGCGGGACAGGGAAATCAGCCCCAGCATTTT.

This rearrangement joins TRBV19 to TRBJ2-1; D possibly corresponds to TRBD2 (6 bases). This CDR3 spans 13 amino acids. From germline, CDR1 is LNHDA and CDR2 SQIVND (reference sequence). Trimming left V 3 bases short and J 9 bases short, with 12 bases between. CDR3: CASSILGAGEQFF. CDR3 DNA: TGTGCCAGTAGTATCCTCGGAGCGGGTGAGCAGTTCTTC.

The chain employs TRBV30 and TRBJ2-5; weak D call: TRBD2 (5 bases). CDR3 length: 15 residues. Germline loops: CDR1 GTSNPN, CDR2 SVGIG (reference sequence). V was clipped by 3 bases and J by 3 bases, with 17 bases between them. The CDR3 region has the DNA TGTGCCTGGAGCGCTGGCGGCGGGCTGAAAGAGACCCAGTACTTC. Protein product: CAWSAGGGLKETQYF.

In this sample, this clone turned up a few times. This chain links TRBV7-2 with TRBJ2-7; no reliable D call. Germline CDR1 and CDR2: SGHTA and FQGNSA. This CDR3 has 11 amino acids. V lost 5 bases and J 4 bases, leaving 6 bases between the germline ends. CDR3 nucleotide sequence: TGTGCCAGCAGCGAGAAATACGAGCAGTACTTC. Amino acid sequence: CASSEKYEQYF.

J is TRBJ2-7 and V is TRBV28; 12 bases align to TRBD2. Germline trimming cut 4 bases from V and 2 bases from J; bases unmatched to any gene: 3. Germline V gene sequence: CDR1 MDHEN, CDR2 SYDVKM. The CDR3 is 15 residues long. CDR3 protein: CASSSSSGGAYEQYF. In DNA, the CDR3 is TGTGCCAGCAGTTCTTCTAGCGGGGGGGCCTACGAGCAGTACTTC.

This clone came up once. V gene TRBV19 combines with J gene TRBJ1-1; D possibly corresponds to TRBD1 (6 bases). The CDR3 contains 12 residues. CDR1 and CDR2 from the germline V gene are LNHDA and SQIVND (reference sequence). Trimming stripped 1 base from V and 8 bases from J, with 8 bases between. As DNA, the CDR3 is TGTGCCAGTAGTATAGTTGGGGGCGAAGCTTTCTTT. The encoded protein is CASSIVGGEAFF.

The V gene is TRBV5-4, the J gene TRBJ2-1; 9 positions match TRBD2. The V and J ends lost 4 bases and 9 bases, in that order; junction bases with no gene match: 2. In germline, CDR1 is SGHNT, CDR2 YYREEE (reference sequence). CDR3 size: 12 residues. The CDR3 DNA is TGTGCCAGCAGCCTAGCGGGATTTGAGCAGTTCTTC. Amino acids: CASSLAGFEQFF. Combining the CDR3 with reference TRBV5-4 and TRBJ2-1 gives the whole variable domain ETGVTQSPTHLIKTRGQQVTLRCSSQSGHNTVSWYQQALGQGPQFIFQYYREEENGRGNFPPRFSGLQFPNYSSELNVNALELDDSALYLCASSLAGFEQFFGPGTRLTVL.

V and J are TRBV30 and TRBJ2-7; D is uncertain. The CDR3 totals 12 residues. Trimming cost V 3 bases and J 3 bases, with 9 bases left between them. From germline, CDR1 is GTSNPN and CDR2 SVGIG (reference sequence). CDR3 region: CAWSDQVYEQYF. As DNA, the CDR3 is TGTGCCTGGAGCGACCAGGTCTACGAGCAGTACTTC.

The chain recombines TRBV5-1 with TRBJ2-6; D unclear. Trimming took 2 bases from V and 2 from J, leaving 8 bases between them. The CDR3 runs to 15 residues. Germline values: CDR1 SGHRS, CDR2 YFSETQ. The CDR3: CASSLQPPGANVLTF. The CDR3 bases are TGCGCCAGCAGCTTACAGCCCCCTGGGGCCAACGTCCTGACTTTC.

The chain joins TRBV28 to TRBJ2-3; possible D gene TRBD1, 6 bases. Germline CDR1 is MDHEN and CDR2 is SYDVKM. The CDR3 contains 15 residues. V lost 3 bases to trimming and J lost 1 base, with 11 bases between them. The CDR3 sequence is CASSFQGTGTDTQYF. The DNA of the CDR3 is TGTGCCAGCAGTTTTCAGGGGACGGGCACAGATACGCAGTATTTT.

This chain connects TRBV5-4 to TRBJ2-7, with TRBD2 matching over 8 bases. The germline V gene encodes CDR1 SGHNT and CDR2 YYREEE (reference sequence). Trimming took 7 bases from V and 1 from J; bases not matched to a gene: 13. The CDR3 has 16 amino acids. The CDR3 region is CASQPTPGLGSYEQYF. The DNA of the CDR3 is TGTGCCAGCCAACCAACGCCGGGACTAGGGTCCTACGAGCAGTACTTC.

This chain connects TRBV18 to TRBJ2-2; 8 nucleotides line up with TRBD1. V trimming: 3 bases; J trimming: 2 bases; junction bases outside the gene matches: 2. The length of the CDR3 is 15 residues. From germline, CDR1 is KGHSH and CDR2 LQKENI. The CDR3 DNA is TGTGCCAGCTCACCTACAGGGGGAAACACCGGGGAGCTGTTTTTT. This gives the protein CASSPTGGNTGELFF.

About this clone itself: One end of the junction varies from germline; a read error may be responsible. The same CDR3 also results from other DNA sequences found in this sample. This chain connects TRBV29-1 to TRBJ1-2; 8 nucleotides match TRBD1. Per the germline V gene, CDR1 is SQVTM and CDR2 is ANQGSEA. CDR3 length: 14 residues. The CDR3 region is CSASPGQANYGYTF. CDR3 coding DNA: TGCAGCGCCTCTCCGGGACAGGCAAACTATGGCTACACCTTT.

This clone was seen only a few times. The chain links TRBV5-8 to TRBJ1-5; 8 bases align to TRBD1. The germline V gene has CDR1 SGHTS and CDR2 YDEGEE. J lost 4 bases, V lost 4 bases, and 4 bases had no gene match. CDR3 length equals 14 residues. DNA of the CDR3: TGTGCCAGCAGCACGGACAGGGTGAATCAGCCCCAGCATTTT. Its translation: CASSTDRVNQPQHF.

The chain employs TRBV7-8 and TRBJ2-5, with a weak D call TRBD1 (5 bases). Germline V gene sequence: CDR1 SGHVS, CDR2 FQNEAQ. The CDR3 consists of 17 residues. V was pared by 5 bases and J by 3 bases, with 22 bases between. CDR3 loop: CASSPQEGIQTKETQYF. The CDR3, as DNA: TGTGCCAGCAGCCCACAGGAAGGTATACAGACGAAAGAGACCCAGTACTTC.

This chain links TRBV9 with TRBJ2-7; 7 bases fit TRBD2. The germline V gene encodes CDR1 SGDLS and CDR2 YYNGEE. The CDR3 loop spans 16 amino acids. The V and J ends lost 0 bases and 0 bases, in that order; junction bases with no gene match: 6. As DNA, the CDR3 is TGTGCCAGCAGCGTAGGAGTAGCGGGTACCTCCTACGAGCAGTACTTC. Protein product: CASSVGVAGTSYEQYF.

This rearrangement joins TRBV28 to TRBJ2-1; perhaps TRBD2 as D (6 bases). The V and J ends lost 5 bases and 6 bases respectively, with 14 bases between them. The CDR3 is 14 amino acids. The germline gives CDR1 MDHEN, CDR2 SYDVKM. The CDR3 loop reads CASSPSLTSNEQFF. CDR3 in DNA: TGTGCCAGCAGTCCCTCCCTGACTAGCAATGAGCAGTTCTTC.

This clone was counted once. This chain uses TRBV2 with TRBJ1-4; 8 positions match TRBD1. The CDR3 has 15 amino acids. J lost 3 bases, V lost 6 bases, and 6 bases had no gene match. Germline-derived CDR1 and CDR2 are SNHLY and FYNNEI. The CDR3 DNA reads TGTGCCAGCAGCGATCCGGGACAGGCTAATGAAAAACTGTTTTTT. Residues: CASSDPGQANEKLFF.

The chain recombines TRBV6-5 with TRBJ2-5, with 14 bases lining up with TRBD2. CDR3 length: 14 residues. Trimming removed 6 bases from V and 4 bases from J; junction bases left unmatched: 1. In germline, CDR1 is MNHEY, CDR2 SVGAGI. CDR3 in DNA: TGTGCCAGCAGAGGACTAGCGGGAGGAGAGACCCAGTACTTC. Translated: CASRGLAGGETQYF.

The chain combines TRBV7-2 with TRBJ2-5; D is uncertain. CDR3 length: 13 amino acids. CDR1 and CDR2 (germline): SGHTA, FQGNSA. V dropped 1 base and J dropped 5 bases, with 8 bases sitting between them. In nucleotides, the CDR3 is TGTGCCAGCAGCTTAGAATGGGCTGAGACCCAGTACTTC. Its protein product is CASSLEWAETQYF.

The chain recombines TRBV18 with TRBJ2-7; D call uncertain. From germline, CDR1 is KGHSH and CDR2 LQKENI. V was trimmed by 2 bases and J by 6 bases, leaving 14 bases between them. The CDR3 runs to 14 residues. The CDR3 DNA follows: TGTGCCAGCTCACCAACAGCCCCGCCGAGCGAGCAGTACTTC. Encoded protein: CASSPTAPPSEQYF.

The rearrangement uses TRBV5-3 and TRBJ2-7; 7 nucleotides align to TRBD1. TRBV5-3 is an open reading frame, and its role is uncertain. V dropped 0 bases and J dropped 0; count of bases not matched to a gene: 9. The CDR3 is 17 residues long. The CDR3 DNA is TGTGCCAGAAGCTTGGTCAAGATGGGGGACAGCTCCTACGAGCAGTACTTC. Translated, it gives CARSLVKMGDSSYEQYF.